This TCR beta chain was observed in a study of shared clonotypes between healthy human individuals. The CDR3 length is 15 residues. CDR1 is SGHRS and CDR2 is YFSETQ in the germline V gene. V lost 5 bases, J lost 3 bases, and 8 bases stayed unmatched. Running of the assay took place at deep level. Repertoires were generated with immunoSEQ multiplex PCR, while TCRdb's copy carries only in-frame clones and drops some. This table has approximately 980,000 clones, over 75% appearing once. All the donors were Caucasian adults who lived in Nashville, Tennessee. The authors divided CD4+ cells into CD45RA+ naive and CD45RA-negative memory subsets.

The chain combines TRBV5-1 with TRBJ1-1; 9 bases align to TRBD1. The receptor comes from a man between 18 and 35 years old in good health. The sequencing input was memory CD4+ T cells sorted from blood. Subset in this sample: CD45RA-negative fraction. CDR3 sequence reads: CASSHQDRGYTEAFF. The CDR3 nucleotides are TGCGCCAGCAGTCACCAGGACAGGGGATACACTGAAGCTTTCTTT.